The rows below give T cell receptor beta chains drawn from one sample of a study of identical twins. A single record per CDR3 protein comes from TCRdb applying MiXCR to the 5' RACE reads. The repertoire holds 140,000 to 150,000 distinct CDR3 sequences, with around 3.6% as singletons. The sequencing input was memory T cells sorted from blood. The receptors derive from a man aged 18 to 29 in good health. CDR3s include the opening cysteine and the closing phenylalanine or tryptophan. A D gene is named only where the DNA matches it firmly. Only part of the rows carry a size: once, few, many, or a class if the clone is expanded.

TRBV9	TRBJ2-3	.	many	CASSVERWYTDTQYF	TGTGCCAGCAGCGTAGAGAGGTGGTACACAGATACGCAGTATTTT
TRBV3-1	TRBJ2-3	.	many	CASSWGTDTQYF	TGTGCCAGCAGCTGGGGCACAGATACGCAGTATTTT
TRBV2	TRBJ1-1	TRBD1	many	CASRQGGWNTEAFF	TGTGCCAGCAGACAGGGGGGTTGGAACACTGAAGCTTTCTTT
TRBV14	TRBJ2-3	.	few	CASSQEGALRTDTQYF	TGTGCCAGCAGCCAAGAAGGGGCACTCCGCACAGATACGCAGTATTTT
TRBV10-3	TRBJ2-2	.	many	CAITTEGTGELFF	TGTGCCATCACTACGGAGGGCACCGGGGAGCTGTTTTTT
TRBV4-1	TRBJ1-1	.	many	CASSGQTVNTEAFF	TGCGCCAGCAGCGGGCAGACAGTGAACACTGAAGCTTTCTTT
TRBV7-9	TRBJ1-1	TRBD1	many	CASSYPRGGHNTEAFF	TGTGCCAGCAGTTATCCCAGGGGGGGTCACAACACTGAAGCTTTCTTT
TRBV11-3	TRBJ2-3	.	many	CASSLGDPVRGTDTQYF	TGTGCCAGCAGCTTAGGTGACCCGGTGAGAGGTACAGATACGCAGTATTTT
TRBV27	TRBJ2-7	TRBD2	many	CASSLYTRLAGGKAYEQYF	TGTGCCAGCAGTTTGTATACCCGACTAGCGGGAGGAAAAGCCTACGAGCAGTACTTC
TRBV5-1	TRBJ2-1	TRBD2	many	CASSTKGLAAYNEQFF	TGCGCCAGCAGCACAAAGGGACTAGCGGCCTACAATGAGCAGTTCTTC
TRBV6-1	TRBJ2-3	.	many	CASTSPGGDTQYF	TGTGCCAGCACCTCTCCCGGGGGAGATACGCAGTATTTT
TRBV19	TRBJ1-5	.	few	CASSIGREALNQPQHF	TGTGCCAGTAGTATTGGTAGGGAGGCCCTCAATCAGCCCCAGCATTTT
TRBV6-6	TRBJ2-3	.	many	CASSYGDTQYF	TGTGCCAGCAGTTACGGGGATACGCAGTATTTT
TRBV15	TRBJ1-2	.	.	CATSRDPKRVRNYGYTF	TGTGCCACCAGCAGAGATCCTAAGAGGGTACGGAACTATGGCTACACCTTC
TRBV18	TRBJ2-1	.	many	CASSPASFYNEQFF	TGTGCCAGCTCACCGGCCAGTTTCTACAATGAGCAGTTCTTC
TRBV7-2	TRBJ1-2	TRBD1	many	CASSFAGTGGYGYTF	TGTGCCAGCAGCTTTGCCGGGACAGGGGGCTATGGCTACACCTTC
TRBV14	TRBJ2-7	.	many	CASSQDWSYEQYF	TGTGCCAGCAGCCAGGACTGGTCCTACGAGCAGTACTTC
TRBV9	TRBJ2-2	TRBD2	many	CASSAGGTSETTGELFF	TGTGCCAGCAGCGCGGGCGGGACTAGCGAAACTACCGGGGAGCTGTTTTTT
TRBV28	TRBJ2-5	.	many	CASRLGFTVAQYF	TGTGCCAGCAGGCTCGGGTTCACGGTAGCCCAGTACTTC
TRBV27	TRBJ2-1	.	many	CASSPSSYSYNEQFF	TGTGCCAGCAGTCCTTCTAGCTACTCCTACAATGAGCAGTTCTTC
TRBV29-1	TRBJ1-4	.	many	CSARGVGTNEKLFF	TGCAGCGCTCGGGGGGTAGGAACTAATGAAAAACTGTTTTTT
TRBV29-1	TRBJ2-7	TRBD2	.	CSVTSGGTYEQYF	TGCAGCGTTACTAGCGGGGGGACCTACGAGCAGTACTTC
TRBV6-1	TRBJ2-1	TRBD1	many	CASSGDRGYNEQFF	TGTGCCAGCAGTGGGGACAGGGGCTACAATGAGCAGTTCTTC
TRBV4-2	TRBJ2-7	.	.	CASSQAVLSYEQYF	TGTGCCAGCAGCCAAGCGGTTCTCTCCTACGAGCAGTACTTC
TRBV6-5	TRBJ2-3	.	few	CASSYSTGTDTQYF	TGTGCCAGCAGTTACTCGACAGGCACAGATACGCAGTATTTT
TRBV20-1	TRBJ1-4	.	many	CSAGASLGNEKLFF	TGCAGTGCCGGGGCATCCCTGGGGAATGAAAAACTGTTTTTT
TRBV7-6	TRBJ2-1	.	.	CASSRHQRTQFF	TGTGCCAGCAGCCGACACCAGCGCACGCAGTTCTTC
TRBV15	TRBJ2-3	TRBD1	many	CATGQDRTDTQYF	TGTGCCACGGGACAGGACCGCACAGATACGCAGTATTTT
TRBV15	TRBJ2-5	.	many	CATSRRGETQYF	TGTGCCACCAGCAGAAGAGGGGAGACCCAGTACTTC
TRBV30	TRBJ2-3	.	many	CAWSQADTQYF	TGTGCCTGGAGTCAAGCGGATACGCAGTATTTT
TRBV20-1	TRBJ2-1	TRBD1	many	CSATKGQNEQFF	TGCAGTGCTACAAAGGGACAGAATGAGCAGTTCTTC
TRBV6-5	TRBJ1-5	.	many	CASSLRDGSNQPQHF	TGTGCCAGCAGCTTACGGGACGGAAGCAATCAGCCCCAGCATTTT
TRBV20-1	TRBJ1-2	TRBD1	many	CSARDPTGGMGGYTF	TGCAGTGCTAGAGATCCAACAGGGGGCATGGGTGGCTACACCTTC
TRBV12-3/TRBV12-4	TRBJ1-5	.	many	CASSKGGEQPQHF	TGTGCCAGCAGTAAAGGAGGGGAACAGCCCCAGCATTTT
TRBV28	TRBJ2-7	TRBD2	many	CASSPHSGNSYEQYF	TGTGCCAGCAGTCCCCATAGCGGGAACTCCTACGAGCAGTACTTC
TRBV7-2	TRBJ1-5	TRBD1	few	CASSLSTGAGQPQHF	TGTGCCAGCAGCTTATCGACAGGGGCTGGGCAGCCCCAGCATTTT
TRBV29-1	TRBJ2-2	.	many	CSVGSGPNTGELFF	TGCAGCGTTGGGTCAGGACCGAACACCGGGGAGCTGTTTTTT
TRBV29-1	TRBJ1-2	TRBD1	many	CSVDSPTGHGYTF	TGCAGCGTTGACAGCCCGACAGGGCATGGCTACACCTTC
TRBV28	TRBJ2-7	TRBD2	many	CASSWGGTSYEQYF	TGTGCCAGCAGCTGGGGGGGGACTTCCTACGAGCAGTACTTC
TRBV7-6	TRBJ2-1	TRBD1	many	CASSLLGQGVGEQFF	TGTGCCAGCAGCTTACTGGGACAGGGGGTGGGTGAGCAGTTCTTC
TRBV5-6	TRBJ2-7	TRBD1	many	CASRVGQGSYEQYF	TGTGCCAGCAGAGTCGGACAGGGGTCCTACGAGCAGTACTTC
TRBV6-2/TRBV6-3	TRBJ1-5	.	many	CASDEGPRQPQHF	TGTGCCAGCGACGAGGGGCCTCGTCAGCCCCAGCATTTT
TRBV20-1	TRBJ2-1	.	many	CSPGRTNNEQFF	TGCAGTCCCGGGAGAACCAACAATGAGCAGTTCTTC
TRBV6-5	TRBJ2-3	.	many	CASSYTQFGGPTDTQYF	TGTGCCAGCAGTTACACGCAATTTGGGGGCCCCACAGATACGCAGTATTTT
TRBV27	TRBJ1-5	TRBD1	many	CASSPKSGQLNQPQHF	TGTGCCAGCAGTCCTAAATCGGGACAGCTTAATCAGCCCCAGCATTTT
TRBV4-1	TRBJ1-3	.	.	CASSQGAGAGNTIYF	TGCGCCAGCAGCCAAGGGGCGGGGGCGGGAAACACCATATATTTT
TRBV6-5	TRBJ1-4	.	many	CASSYSLRSTNEKLFF	TGTGCCAGCAGTTACTCGTTACGGTCAACTAATGAAAAACTGTTTTTT
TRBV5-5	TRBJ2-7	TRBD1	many	CASSFPDRFEQYF	TGTGCCAGCAGCTTCCCGGACAGGTTCGAGCAGTACTTC
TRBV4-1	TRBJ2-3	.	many	CASSQGTASTDTQYF	TGCGCCAGCAGCCAAGGGACAGCTAGCACAGATACGCAGTATTTT
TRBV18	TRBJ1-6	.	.	CASSDSQSVPLHF	TGTGCCAGCTCAGACAGTCAGTCCGTGCCCCTCCACTTT
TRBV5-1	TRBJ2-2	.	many	CASAENTGELFF	TGCGCCAGCGCAGAGAACACCGGGGAGCTGTTTTTT
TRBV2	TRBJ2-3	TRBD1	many	CASIRDRSSDTQYF	TGTGCCAGCATTCGGGACAGAAGCTCAGATACGCAGTATTTT
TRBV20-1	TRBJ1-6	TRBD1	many	CSATGTGSSYNSPLHF	TGCAGTGCCACCGGGACAGGGTCGTCTTATAATTCACCCCTCCACTTT
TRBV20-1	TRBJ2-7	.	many	CSALLTRTYEQYF	TGCAGTGCACTACTAACACGGACCTACGAGCAGTACTTC
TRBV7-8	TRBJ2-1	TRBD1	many	CASSPSWTGSSYNEQFF	TGTGCCAGCAGCCCATCCTGGACAGGGAGCTCCTACAATGAGCAGTTCTTC
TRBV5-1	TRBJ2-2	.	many	CASSLDAESGELFF	TGCGCCAGCAGCTTGGACGCGGAGTCCGGGGAGCTGTTTTTT
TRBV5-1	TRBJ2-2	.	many	CASSPVEQPAGELFF	TGCGCCAGCAGCCCGGTAGAGCAACCCGCCGGGGAGCTGTTTTTT
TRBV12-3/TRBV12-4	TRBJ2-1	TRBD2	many	CASSLGVGSRERKYNEQFF	TGTGCCAGCAGTTTGGGAGTCGGGTCGCGGGAGAGAAAATACAATGAGCAGTTCTTC
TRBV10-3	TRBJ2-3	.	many	CAISAPGPGTDTQYF	TGTGCCATCAGTGCTCCGGGACCAGGCACAGATACGCAGTATTTT